This T cell receptor (beta chain) was profiled in a study of blood T cells in healthy people across ages. Sample-barcoded 5' priming and a J-beta primer mix drove a second PCR of about 6 to 12 cycles. MiXCR, run by TCRdb on the 5' RACE reads, gives a single entry per CDR3 protein. The sample has some 1.8 million distinct CDR3 sequences; around 42% are singletons. Points from the study as a whole: While age rose, TCR beta diversity per million T cells dropped in a roughly linear way.

Comments on this clonotype: The antigen is unknown.

V lost 4 bases, J lost 6 bases, and 18 bases lay in between. The V gene's germline CDR1 is LGHNA and CDR2 YSLEER. The length of the CDR3 is 16 residues. Specimen: blood. The receptor comes from a human donor in good health. The chain uses TRBV4-3 and TRBJ1-4; no definite D call. This CDR3 reads CASSPRYDFWDEKLFF. The CDR3 DNA sequence: TGCGCCAGCAGCCCAAGATATGATTTTTGGGATGAAAAACTGTTTTTT.